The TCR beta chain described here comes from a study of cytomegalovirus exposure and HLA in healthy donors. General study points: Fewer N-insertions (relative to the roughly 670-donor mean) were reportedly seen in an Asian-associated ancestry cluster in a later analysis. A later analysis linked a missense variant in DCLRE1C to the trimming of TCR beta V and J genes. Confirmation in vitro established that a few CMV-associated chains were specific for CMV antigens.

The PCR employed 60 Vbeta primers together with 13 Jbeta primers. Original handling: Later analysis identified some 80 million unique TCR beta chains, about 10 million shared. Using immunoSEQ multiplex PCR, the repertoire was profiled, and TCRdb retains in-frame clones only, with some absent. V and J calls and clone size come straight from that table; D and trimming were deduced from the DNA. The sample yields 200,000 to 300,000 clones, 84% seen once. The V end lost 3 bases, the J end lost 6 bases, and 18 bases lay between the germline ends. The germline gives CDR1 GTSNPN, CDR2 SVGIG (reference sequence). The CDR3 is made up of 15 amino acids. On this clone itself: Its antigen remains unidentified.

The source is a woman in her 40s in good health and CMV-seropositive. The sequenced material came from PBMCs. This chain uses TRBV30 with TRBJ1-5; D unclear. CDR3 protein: CAWSPTIIRGQPQHF. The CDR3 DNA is TGTGCCTGGAGCCCCACGATTATTAGAGGTCAGCCCCAGCATTTT.